This TCR beta chain is from a study of blood T cell repertoires in COVID-19. Turning to the study itself: Samples representing acute and convalescent COVID-19 were sourced from the United States, Italy and Spain.

Authors' analysis steps: The authors estimated nucleated cell counts from reference gene primer amplification. The repertoire was sequenced with immunoSEQ multiplex PCR; TCRdb's copy has only in-frame clones and lacks some. V and J calls and clone size are those listed in that table; D and trimming were worked out from the DNA. The sample lists fewer than 300,000 clones, about 91% occurring once. This clone was detected once. Seattle cases were enrolled at active infection and followed longitudinally. The CDR3 runs to 11 residues. The ends were cut back, 5 bases at V and 5 bases at J, with 9 bases in the middle. Germline V lookup: CDR1 GTSNPN, CDR2 SVGIG (reference sequence).

The chain has TRBV30 and TRBJ1-1; a possible D gene is TRBD1 (5 bases). The clonotype comes from a person aged 18-30 years with COVID-19, enrolled during active disease. The sequencing input was peripheral blood. CDR3 sequence (DNA): TGTGCCTGGTGGGGGGTTACTGAAGCTTTCTTT. It yields the protein CAWWGVTEAFF.